This TCR beta chain was retrieved from a study of T cell responses to AZD1222 COVID-19 vaccine. Study outcomes and limitations: Researchers report vaccine-associated CD4 TCRs spanning spike, with dominance at 160-218 and 743-854. At baseline, just 6 or 7 AZD1222 recipients tested seropositive. Repertoires in all cases were sampled only once the peak T cell response had passed. Nearly half of spike-specific TCRs reportedly go after variant regions that carry no mutations.

With regard to this clone: Its specificity is not known.

Sequenced by immunoSEQ multiplex PCR; TCRdb stores in-frame clones only, minus some. The top ten clones hold 0.85% to 1.1% of a sample with 150,000 to 200,000 clones, roughly 85% of them seen once. Germline V gene lookup returns CDR1 LGHDT and CDR2 YNNKEL (reference sequence). CDR3 length: 16 amino acids. Trimming stripped 3 bases from V and 5 bases from J, with 19 bases between. The chain employs TRBV3-1 (or the pseudogene TRBV3-2) and TRBJ1-1, with D maybe TRBD1 (5 bases). Sequenced here: peripheral blood, sampled 28 days after the second AZD1222 dose. The sequence came from an adult who received the AZD1222 COVID-19 vaccine. The DNA of the CDR3 is TGTGCCAGCAGCCATTTACGAAGGGGTGGAGGGACTGAAGCTTTCTTT. Translating it yields CASSHLRRGGGTEAFF.